These 28 T cell receptor beta chains came from one sample sequenced in a study of cytomegalovirus exposure and HLA in healthy donors. The PCR contained 60 Vbeta and 13 Jbeta primers. Here immunoSEQ multiplex PCR was the method, and the copy in TCRdb shows in-frame clones only, minus some. The sample includes some 190,000 clones, roughly 80% of them seen just once. Input material: PBMCs. The receptors come from a woman in her late teens or twenties in good health and CMV-seronegative.

This clone was observed once. The chain joins TRBV28 to TRBJ2-5; 7 bases line up with TRBD1. The J call may be in error: the DNA end matches TRBJ2-7 better. CDR3 size: 14 residues. Per germline, CDR1 MDHEN and CDR2 SYDVKM. CDR3 DNA sequence: TGTGCCAGCAGTTTTAAGGGGGCGCACTACGAGCAGTACTTC. This sequence encodes CASSFKGAHYEQYF.

The chain carries TRBV7-9 and TRBJ1-2; 7 nucleotides line up with TRBD1. Trimming took 1 base from V and 4 from J; bases not matched to a gene: 3. CDR1 SEHNR and CDR2 FQNEAQ come from the germline V gene (reference sequence). The CDR3 has 14 amino acids. CDR3 nucleotides: TGTGCCAGCAGCTTAGAAGGGACAGTCTATGGCTACACCTTC. It translates to CASSLEGTVYGYTF.

This clone was picked up one time. The CDR3 DNA is TGTGCCAGCAGCTTAGATATGAGCACCGGGGAGCTGTTTTTT. Translating it yields CASSLDMSTGELFF. This chain connects TRBV7-7 to TRBJ2-2; D gene unclear. V gave up 1 base and J gave up 4 bases, with 7 bases separating them. This CDR3 is 14 amino acids long. Germline loops: CDR1 SSHAT, CDR2 FNYEAQ (reference sequence).

As concerns this clone: This CDR3 is also generated by other DNA sequences in the sample. J is TRBJ2-1 and V is TRBV6-5; D uncertain. The V gene lost 5 bases and the J gene lost 5 bases, with 4 bases spanning the gap. Per germline, CDR1 MNHEY and CDR2 SVGAGI. This CDR3 has 11 amino acids. The chain's CDR3 is CASSRDNEQFF. The CDR3 DNA reads TGTGCCAGCAGTCGGGACAATGAGCAGTTCTTC.

The V call is TRBV5-1, the J call TRBJ2-5, with 7 bases aligning to TRBD2. The end of the DNA is better explained by TRBJ2-7, so the J call may be wrong. The V gene's germline CDR1 is SGHRS and CDR2 YFSETQ. The CDR3 loop spans 15 amino acids. The CDR3 here is CASSYRDYPPDEQYF. The CDR3 coding sequence is TGCGCCAGCAGCTACCGGGACTACCCTCCTGACGAGCAGTACTTC.

The V gene is TRBV28, the J gene TRBJ2-7; 7 positions match TRBD1. The germline V gene has CDR1 MDHEN and CDR2 SYDVKM. The ends lost 6 bases at V and 2 bases at J; junction bases unmatched: 7. The CDR3 contains 14 residues. The CDR3 DNA follows: TGTGCCAGCAGAAAACGACAGGGCCCCTACGAGCAGTACTTC. It yields the protein CASRKRQGPYEQYF.

The chain links TRBV27 to TRBJ1-1, with TRBD1 matching over 7 bases. This CDR3 has 19 amino acids. CDR1 is MNHEY, CDR2 SMNVEV, per germline (reference sequence). Trimming removed 5 bases from V and 1 base from J; junction bases left unmatched: 19. CDR3 bases: TGTGCCAGCAGTCGCCCTGCCGGACAGGCCGCGGGTACGAACACTGAAGCTTTCTTT. It is translated as CASSRPAGQAAGTNTEAFF.

In its sample, this clone was seen a few times. The chain carries TRBV28 and TRBJ2-5; D is perhaps TRBD1 (6 bases). The J call may be wrong; the DNA end is better matched by TRBJ2-7. There are 14 residues in the CDR3. In germline, CDR1 is MDHEN, CDR2 SYDVKM. The CDR3 DNA reads TGTGCCAGCAGTTTACTAACAGGGTCCTACGAGCAGTACTTC. Translating it yields CASSLLTGSYEQYF.

CDR3 protein: CASSLDSYRVEGYEQYF. The CDR3 nucleotides read TGTGCCAGCAGCTTAGATTCCTATAGGGTCGAGGGCTACGAGCAGTACTTC. The gene calls are TRBV11-2 and TRBJ2-7; D is possibly TRBD2 (5 bases). Germline values: CDR1 SGHAT, CDR2 FQNNGV. The CDR3 spans 17 residues. With 0 bases removed from V and 3 bases from J, the gap between germline ends came to 18 bases.

This clone turned up a few times. This chain links TRBV19 with TRBJ1-6, with D hard to call. The CDR3 extends over 16 amino acids. V was trimmed by 3 bases and J by 0 bases, leaving 9 bases between them. Per germline, CDR1 LNHDA and CDR2 SQIVND (reference sequence). The CDR3, as DNA: TGTGCCAGTAGTATTTCGGGGAGCTCCTATAATTCACCCCTCCACTTT. It specifies CASSISGSSYNSPLHF. The variable domain in full, with the rest retrieved from reference TRBV19 and TRBJ1-6, is DGGITQSPKYLFRKEGQNVTLSCEQNLNHDAMYWYRQDPGQGLRLIYYSQIVNDFQKGDIAEGYSVSREKKESFPLTVTSAQKNPTAFYLCASSISGSSYNSPLHFGNGTRLTVT.

V gene TRBV19 combines with J gene TRBJ2-4, with 7 bases that match TRBD1. CDR3 length: 16 amino acids. The J segment lost 5 bases and the V segment lost 6 bases, leaving 13 bases of the junction unmatched. CDR1 LNHDA and CDR2 SQIVND come from the germline V gene (reference sequence). The CDR3 nucleotides read TGTGCCAGTAGCGGTTCGGAACCCGGGACAGAAAACATTCAGTACTTC. Translated: CASSGSEPGTENIQYF. The full variable domain, in which reference TRBV19 and TRBJ2-4 provide the parts outside the CDR3, is DGGITQSPKYLFRKEGQNVTLSCEQNLNHDAMYWYRQDPGQGLRLIYYSQIVNDFQKGDIAEGYSVSREKKESFPLTVTSAQKNPTAFYLCASSGSEPGTENIQYFGAGTRLSVL.

This chain's CDR3 is CASSLDGASGVNEQFF. In DNA form, the CDR3 reads TGTGCCAGCAGCTTAGATGGGGCTAGCGGGGTGAATGAGCAGTTCTTC. This chain links TRBV11-2 with TRBJ2-1, with 9 bases fitting TRBD2. Losses at the gene ends were 0 bases for V and 7 bases for J; bases not matched to a gene: 7. CDR1 is SGHAT and CDR2 is FQNNGV in the germline V gene. CDR3 length: 16 amino acids.

J is TRBJ2-7 and V is TRBV28; 9 bases agree with TRBD1. Germline V gene sequence: CDR1 MDHEN, CDR2 SYDVKM. J gave up 6 bases and V 8 bases, and 14 bases lay outside the gene matches. This CDR3 comprises 15 residues. As DNA, the CDR3 is TGTGCCAGCCACAGGGGGGACAGGGACGTTCGCGAGCAGTACTTC. Translating it yields CASHRGDRDVREQYF.

The V call is TRBV27, the J call TRBJ1-1, with 9 bases fitting TRBD1. After removal of 5 bases from V and 5 bases from J, the junction contained 9 bases not matched to a gene. CDR1 and CDR2 from the germline V gene are MNHEY and SMNVEV (reference sequence). The CDR3 is made up of 15 amino acids. The chain's CDR3 is CASSIYGTGRTEAFF. In nucleotides, the CDR3 is TGTGCCAGCAGTATATACGGGACAGGGCGAACTGAAGCTTTCTTT.

The J gene is TRBJ2-2, the V gene TRBV27; D perhaps matches TRBD2 (5 bases). This CDR3 has 15 residues. V was pared by 6 bases and J by 7 bases, with 18 bases between. CDR1 is MNHEY, CDR2 SMNVEV, per germline (reference sequence). The DNA of the CDR3 is TGTGCCAGCAGCAACCGGGCCCCCGGGGTCGGGGAGCTGTTTTTT. Amino acid sequence: CASSNRAPGVGELFF.

With regard to this clone: Distinct nucleotide sequences in the sample also encode this CDR3. The rearrangement uses TRBV7-2 and TRBJ2-5, with D unclear. Trimming stripped 1 base from V and 4 bases from J, with 7 bases between. From germline, CDR1 is SGHTA and CDR2 FQGNSA. The CDR3 length is 13 residues. CDR3 in DNA: TGTGCCAGCAGCTTAGTTGGAGCAGAGACCCAGTACTTC. It is translated as CASSLVGAETQYF. Using reference TRBV7-2 and TRBJ2-5 for the parts outside the CDR3, the full variable domain is GAGVSQSPSNKVTEKGKDVELRCDPISGHTALYWYRQSLGQGLEFLIYFQGNSAPDKSGLPSDRFSAERTGGSVSTLTIQRTQQEDSAVYLCASSLVGAETQYFGPGTRLLVL.

This clone was seen a handful of times. Other DNA sequences from this sample encode an identical CDR3 as well. The chain is built from TRBV29-1 and TRBJ2-7; 14 bases fit TRBD2. This CDR3 contains 13 residues. V was clipped by 7 bases and J by 4 bases; unmatched bases: 3. Germline CDR1 reads SQVTM; CDR2 reads ANQGSEA. CDR3 sequence (DNA): TGCAGCGCAGGGACTAGCGGGAGTTACGAGCAGTACTTC. Translation: CSAGTSGSYEQYF.

This clone was found once. This chain joins TRBV9 and TRBJ1-3; unclear D gene. The CDR3 loop spans 15 amino acids. Trimming shortened V by 4 bases and J by 0 bases, and 11 bases separated the two germline ends. Germline V gene lookup returns CDR1 SGDLS and CDR2 YYNGEE. In DNA, the CDR3 is TGTGCCAGCAGCCCCCCCCGCAGCTCTGGAAACACCATATATTTT. It encodes CASSPPRSSGNTIYF.

The chain is built from TRBV5-6 and TRBJ2-1; D possibly corresponds to TRBD2 (6 bases). Germline V gene data show CDR1 as SGHDT and CDR2 as YYEEEE. The CDR3 spans 11 residues. V shed 4 bases and J shed 9 bases, with 8 bases lying between them. The CDR3 DNA is TGTGCCAGCAGCATAGCGGCTGAGCAGTTCTTC. It encodes CASSIAAEQFF.

This clone has only a few counts. The CDR3 reads CASSMLVAGKGEETQYF. For the CDR3, the DNA is TGTGCCAGTAGTATGTTAGTAGCGGGCAAAGGAGAAGAGACCCAGTACTTC. V is TRBV19 and J is TRBJ2-5; 7 bases map to TRBD2. V trimming: 3 bases; J trimming: 3 bases; junction bases outside the gene matches: 13. This CDR3 contains 17 residues. CDR1 is LNHDA and CDR2 is SQIVND in the germline V gene (reference sequence). Full variable domain (remainder filled in from reference TRBV19 and TRBJ2-5): DGGITQSPKYLFRKEGQNVTLSCEQNLNHDAMYWYRQDPGQGLRLIYYSQIVNDFQKGDIAEGYSVSREKKESFPLTVTSAQKNPTAFYLCASSMLVAGKGEETQYFGPGTRLLVL.

This clone has more than one count but fewer than ten. V is TRBV19 and J is TRBJ1-4, with D tentatively TRBD1 (5 bases). Per germline, CDR1 LNHDA and CDR2 SQIVND (reference sequence). V lost 6 bases to trimming and J lost 6 bases, with 20 bases between them. The CDR3 has 16 residues. CDR3 DNA: TGTGCCAGTAGATCCTTCCGTCAGGGCCATTATGAAAAACTGTTTTTT. Its translation is CASRSFRQGHYEKLFF.

CDR3 coding DNA: TGTGCCAGCAGTTACAGGGGGCCCGCGCAGCCCCAGCATTTT. Translating it yields CASSYRGPAQPQHF. The V gene is TRBV27, the J gene TRBJ1-5; TRBD1 aligns across 9 bases. V shed 4 bases and J 7 bases; nucleotides not matched to a gene: 5. CDR3 length: 14 residues. Germline values: CDR1 MNHEY, CDR2 SMNVEV (reference sequence).

The J gene is TRBJ2-5, the V gene TRBV5-6; D remains ambiguous. The germline V gene encodes CDR1 SGHDT and CDR2 YYEEEE. The CDR3 extends over 15 amino acids. Trimming pared 4 bases from V and 5 bases from J, leaving 18 bases between. The CDR3 loop reads CASSHLGPTRETQYF. The DNA for the CDR3 is TGTGCCAGCAGCCACCTCGGCCCGACGCGGGAGACCCAGTACTTC.

This rearrangement joins TRBV29-1 to TRBJ2-7; maybe TRBD1 (5 bases). Germline CDR1 reads SQVTM; CDR2 reads ANQGSEA. Trimming shortened V by 5 bases and J by 2 bases, and 7 bases separated the two germline ends. This CDR3 comprises 11 residues. The chain's CDR3 is CSVQTAYEQYF. The CDR3 DNA reads as TGCAGCGTTCAGACAGCCTACGAGCAGTACTTC.

The V call is TRBV27, the J call TRBJ2-1, with a weak D call TRBD2 (5 bases). The CDR3 consists of 14 residues. CDR1 is MNHEY and CDR2 is SMNVEV in the germline V gene (reference sequence). The V end was cut by 7 bases, the J end by 0 bases, with 10 bases between. CDR3 nucleotides: TGTGCCAGCACCGACTACCGCTCCTACAATGAGCAGTTCTTC. Amino acids: CASTDYRSYNEQFF.

This clone was observed a handful of times. The chain recombines TRBV21-1 with TRBJ2-3; TRBD2, the D gene given by the table, was not confirmed from the DNA. TRBV21-1 is tagged as a pseudogene. This CDR3 has 19 amino acids. The CDR3 DNA sequence: TGTGCCAGCAGCAAAGATACTAGCGGACTCTCAACTAGCACAGATACGCAGTATTTT. Its protein product is CASSKDTSGLSTSTDTQYF.

A single count supports this clone. V usage is TRBV5-1 and J usage is TRBJ1-1; TRBD1 matches 8 bases. Germline-derived CDR1 and CDR2 are SGHRS and YFSETQ. The CDR3 sequence is 15 residues long. V was pared by 4 bases and J by 0 bases, with 5 bases of the junction left unmatched. CDR3 residues: CASSPRQGMNTEAFF. CDR3 coding DNA: TGCGCCAGCAGCCCCCGACAGGGGATGAACACTGAAGCTTTCTTT.

This sequence joins TRBV28 and TRBJ1-2; D may be TRBD1 (5 bases). The germline gives CDR1 MDHEN, CDR2 SYDVKM. This CDR3 is 15 amino acids long. The V end lost 6 bases, the J end lost 3 bases, and 17 bases lay between the germline ends. CDR3 sequence reads: CASRKPGAGHYGYTF. As DNA, the CDR3 is TGTGCCAGCAGAAAACCGGGAGCGGGGCACTATGGCTACACCTTC.